The 21 T cell receptor beta chains below were found in one sample sequenced in a study of blood T cell repertoires in COVID-19. The data were produced by immunoSEQ multiplex PCR, yet TCRdb's version contains in-frame clones alone and is incomplete. The table includes fewer than 350,000 clones, more than 70% detected once. Material for sequencing was peripheral blood. Source of these receptors: a woman between 25 and 40 years old with COVID-19, enrolled during active disease.

The chain is built from TRBV30 and TRBJ1-1; 9 bases map to TRBD1. Unmatched junction bases numbered 8, after V lost 5 bases and J lost 4 bases. Germline V gene data show CDR1 as GTSNPN and CDR2 as SVGIG (reference sequence). CDR3 length: 14 amino acids. The CDR3: CAWSKQGATTEAFF. In DNA form, the CDR3 reads TGTGCCTGGTCTAAACAGGGGGCGACCACTGAAGCTTTCTTT.

The chain is built from TRBV5-1 and TRBJ1-5; D possibly corresponds to TRBD1 (6 bases). The V end was cut by 0 bases, the J end by 4 bases, with 11 bases between. This CDR3 region has 15 residues. Germline CDR1 reads SGHRS; CDR2 reads YFSETQ. CDR3 residues: CASSLVAGENQPQHF. CDR3 DNA sequence: TGCGCCAGCAGCTTGGTGGCAGGGGAAAATCAGCCCCAGCATTTT.

This sequence joins TRBV9 and TRBJ1-1; TRBD1 agrees at 7 bases. V shed 3 bases and J 0 bases; nucleotides not matched to a gene: 5. This CDR3 has 15 amino acids. Germline-derived CDR1 and CDR2 are SGDLS and YYNGEE. CDR3 DNA sequence: TGTGCCAGCAGCGAGCAGGGACAGATGAACACTGAAGCTTTCTTT. This gives the protein CASSEQGQMNTEAFF.

The V gene is TRBV28, the J gene TRBJ2-2; 12 bases are a match to TRBD2. The V and J ends lost 8 bases and 1 base, in that order; junction bases with no gene match: 5. CDR1 and CDR2 from the germline V gene are MDHEN and SYDVKM. CDR3 length: 16 amino acids. The chain's CDR3 is CASGLAGSLNTGELFF. CDR3 coding DNA: TGTGCCAGCGGACTAGCGGGGAGTTTGAACACCGGGGAGCTGTTTTTT.

The chain combines TRBV7-9 with TRBJ2-3; 8 bases match TRBD1. The germline V gene encodes CDR1 SEHNR and CDR2 FQNEAQ (reference sequence). V shed 4 bases and J 1 base; nucleotides not matched to a gene: 7. The CDR3 loop spans 16 amino acids. The DNA for the CDR3 is TGTGCCAGCAGCTCCTCAGGGGGCTTGGGCACAGATACGCAGTATTTT. This encodes CASSSSGGLGTDTQYF.

The genes are TRBV27 and TRBJ1-1; 7 bases align to TRBD1. This CDR3 spans 14 amino acids. The J segment lost 11 bases and the V segment lost 6 bases, leaving 15 bases of the junction unmatched. The germline V gene encodes CDR1 MNHEY and CDR2 SMNVEV (reference sequence). The CDR3 spells CASSLTRQGPGAFF. The CDR3 DNA reads TGTGCCAGCAGCCTCACCCGACAGGGACCTGGGGCTTTCTTT.

The chain has TRBV15 and TRBJ1-1; TRBD1 matches 7 bases. The germline CDR1 and CDR2 sequences are LNHNV and YYDKDF (reference sequence). CDR3 length: 15 amino acids. The V and J ends lost 5 bases and 4 bases, in that order; junction bases with no gene match: 10. CDR3 region: CATSLSRGSSTEAFF. The CDR3 DNA is TGTGCCACCAGCCTTTCCAGGGGGAGTTCCACTGAAGCTTTCTTT.

This chain connects TRBV18 to TRBJ1-2; TRBD1 is a possible D gene (5 bases). In germline, CDR1 is KGHSH, CDR2 LQKENI. The CDR3 contains 12 residues. V lost 5 bases to trimming and J lost 6 bases, with 10 bases between them. Here the CDR3 reads CASSGSRDGYTF. The CDR3 region has the DNA TGTGCCAGCTCAGGCAGCAGGGATGGCTACACCTTC.

V usage is TRBV24-1 and J usage is TRBJ1-5; possible D gene TRBD1, 5 bases. This CDR3 contains 14 residues. Per germline, CDR1 KGHDR and CDR2 SFDVKD. Trimming cost V 5 bases and J 4 bases, with 11 bases left between them. CDR3 in amino acids: CATSVAGRNQPQHF. Written as DNA, the CDR3 is TGTGCCACCAGTGTTGCAGGGAGGAATCAGCCCCAGCATTTT.

The V and J genes are TRBV3-1 (or the pseudogene TRBV3-2) and TRBJ1-1; 8 bases are a match to TRBD1. Germline CDR1 LGHDT, CDR2 YNNKEL (reference sequence). The ends lost 1 base at V and 1 base at J; junction bases unmatched: 2. The CDR3 contains 15 residues. The CDR3 DNA reads TGTGCCAGCAGCCAAGGTGACAGGGGGAACACTGAAGCTTTCTTT. Translated: CASSQGDRGNTEAFF.

The DNA of the CDR3 is TGTGCCACACACCAGGGGACAGGGGATGAAAAACTGTTTTTT. Translated: CATHQGTGDEKLFF. The V call is TRBV2, the J call TRBJ1-4; 10 nucleotides line up with TRBD1. This CDR3 spans 14 amino acids. Germline assignment: CDR1 SNHLY and CDR2 FYNNEI. J gave up 6 bases and V 10 bases, and 8 bases lay outside the gene matches.

This clone was seen a single time. V usage is TRBV19 and J usage is TRBJ1-1, with a weak D call TRBD1 (5 bases). Looked up from germline, CDR1 is LNHDA and CDR2 is SQIVND (reference sequence). The V end was cut by 3 bases, the J end by 1 base, with 9 bases between. CDR3 length: 14 residues. As DNA, the CDR3 is TGTGCCAGTAGTATGTCAGGGCGGAACACTGAAGCTTTCTTT. This codes for CASSMSGRNTEAFF. The entire variable domain, with the rest obtained from reference TRBV19 and TRBJ1-1, is as follows: DGGITQSPKYLFRKEGQNVTLSCEQNLNHDAMYWYRQDPGQGLRLIYYSQIVNDFQKGDIAEGYSVSREKKESFPLTVTSAQKNPTAFYLCASSMSGRNTEAFFGQGTRLTVV.

The chain employs TRBV28 and TRBJ1-6; 7 bases are shared with TRBD1. Per germline, CDR1 MDHEN and CDR2 SYDVKM. The CDR3 consists of 14 residues. V shed 6 bases, J shed 7 bases, and the junction held 6 bases outside the gene matches. CDR3 residues: CASSTGTENSPLHF. The CDR3 DNA reads as TGTGCCAGCAGCACCGGGACAGAAAATTCACCCCTCCACTTT.

In this sample, this clone turned up once. V is TRBV19 and J is TRBJ2-1, with 10 bases matching TRBD1. From germline, CDR1 is LNHDA and CDR2 SQIVND (reference sequence). The CDR3 is made up of 15 amino acids. V lost 6 bases and J lost 7; bases outside the gene matches: 9. CDR3 loop: CASRHRDRGWNEQFF. The CDR3 coding sequence is TGTGCCAGTAGGCACCGGGACAGGGGTTGGAATGAGCAGTTCTTC. The full variable domain, completed using reference TRBV19 and TRBJ2-1, is DGGITQSPKYLFRKEGQNVTLSCEQNLNHDAMYWYRQDPGQGLRLIYYSQIVNDFQKGDIAEGYSVSREKKESFPLTVTSAQKNPTAFYLCASRHRDRGWNEQFFGPGTRLTVL.

CDR3 protein: CASSPFTQAGVFGGYTF. CDR3 DNA: TGTGCCAGCTCACCTTTTACCCAGGCAGGGGTATTCGGAGGCTACACCTTC. The V gene is TRBV18, the J gene TRBJ1-2; perhaps TRBD1 as D (6 bases). Trimming pared 3 bases from V and 8 bases from J, leaving 25 bases between. CDR1 and CDR2 from the germline V gene are KGHSH and LQKENI. The CDR3 loop spans 17 amino acids.

V is TRBV7-9 and J is TRBJ2-5, with D unclear. The CDR3 loop spans 15 amino acids. The germline V gene has CDR1 SEHNR and CDR2 FQNEAQ (reference sequence). The germline V and J ends were trimmed by 4 bases and 1 base, with 13 bases remaining between them. The CDR3 loop reads CASSSQQAGQETQYF. CDR3 nucleotides: TGTGCCAGCAGCTCCCAGCAGGCTGGCCAAGAGACCCAGTACTTC.

V and J are TRBV2 and TRBJ1-2; D might be TRBD1 (6 bases). V dropped 4 bases and J dropped 7 bases, with 16 bases sitting between them. Germline CDR1 is SNHLY and CDR2 is FYNNEI. This CDR3 is 14 amino acids long. In DNA, the CDR3 is TGTGCCAGCAGTGGGCAACAGGGCATCCTTGGCTACACCTTC. As protein: CASSGQQGILGYTF.

V gene TRBV7-2 combines with J gene TRBJ1-2, with D tentatively TRBD1 (5 bases). The CDR3 contains 15 residues. CDR1 is SGHTA and CDR2 is FQGNSA in the germline V gene. Trimming left V 0 bases short and J 4 bases short, with 12 bases between. Here the CDR3 reads CASSLALDSLYGYTF. DNA for the CDR3: TGTGCCAGCAGCTTAGCGCTCGACAGCCTCTATGGCTACACCTTC.

This chain links TRBV21-1 with TRBJ1-2; the DNA was not compared with TRBD1, the D call given in the table. TRBV21-1 is flagged as a pseudogene. The CDR3 is 17 residues long. CDR3 sequence: CASSKAPGTDLFYGYTF. The CDR3, as DNA: TGTGCCAGCAGCAAAGCGCCCGGGACAGACCTTTTCTATGGCTACACCTTC.

In this sample, this clone turned up a few times. This chain links TRBV2 with TRBJ1-2; D unclear. The germline V gene has CDR1 SNHLY and CDR2 FYNNEI. The ends were cut back, 6 bases at V and 4 bases at J, with 21 bases in the middle. The CDR3 consists of 16 residues. The CDR3 nucleotides are TGTGCCAGCAGGATAGCGGGAAGCGGGAACCGCTATGGCTACACCTTC. It encodes CASRIAGSGNRYGYTF. Drawing the rest from reference TRBV2 and TRBJ1-2, the complete variable domain is EPEVTQTPSHQVTQMGQEVILRCVPISNHLYFYWYRQILGQKVEFLVSFYNNEISEKSEIFDDQFSVERPDGSNFTLKIRSTKLEDSAMYFCASRIAGSGNRYGYTFGSGTRLTVV.

The chain employs TRBV9 and TRBJ1-1; D is uncertain. Trimming pared 1 base from V and 3 bases from J, leaving 7 bases between. CDR3 length: 13 residues. The V gene's germline CDR1 is SGDLS and CDR2 YYNGEE. Here the CDR3 DNA reads TGTGCCAGCAGCGTAAATCCCGACACTGAAGCTTTCTTT. Translated: CASSVNPDTEAFF. The variable domain in full, with the rest retrieved from reference TRBV9 and TRBJ1-1, is DSGVTQTPKHLITATGQRVTLRCSPRSGDLSVYWYQQSLDQGLQFLIQYYNGEERAKGNILERFSAQQFPDLHSELNLSSLELGDSALYFCASSVNPDTEAFFGQGTRLTVV.